This entry lists 14 T cell receptor beta chains sequenced from one sample in a study of T cells in Graves' hyperthyroidism and ophthalmopathy. Amplified TCR beta CDR3 regions came from RNA transcripts. Initially, a first-round RT-PCR of the TCR CDR3 employed the HTBI primer set. TCRdb re-called the multiplex PCR reads with MiXCR, one entry per CDR3 protein. The profile shows under 350,000 distinct CDR3 sequences, about 18% of them singletons. Sequencing was performed on blood. These receptors came from an older woman with Graves' ophthalmopathy.

This clonotype has a count of ten or more. The V and J genes are TRBV27 and TRBJ1-1; 8 bases align to TRBD1. This CDR3 is built from 14 residues. Trimming at V came to 5 bases and at J to 2 bases, leaving 4 bases not matched to a gene. Looked up from germline, CDR1 is MNHEY and CDR2 is SMNVEV (reference sequence). The CDR3 reads CASSPRGLNTEAFF. In DNA, the CDR3 is TGTGCCAGCAGTCCCAGGGGGCTCAACACTGAAGCTTTCTTT.

This clonotype was recorded a few times. The J gene is TRBJ1-1, the V gene TRBV3-2; the D call in the table, TRBD1, was not verified against the DNA. TRBV3-2 is noted as a pseudogene. The CDR3 covers 12 residues. The CDR3 reads CASSTTGFKAFF. The CDR3 bases are TGTGCCAGCAGCACTACAGGGTTTAAAGCTTTCTTT.

There are many counts of this clonotype. The chain employs TRBV2 and TRBJ1-2, with TRBD1 identical over 9 bases. After removal of 6 bases from V and 7 bases from J, the junction contained 6 bases not matched to a gene. The CDR3 covers 13 residues. Looked up from germline, CDR1 is SNHLY and CDR2 is FYNNEI. CDR3 nucleotide sequence: TGTGCCAGCAGAGCCGGACAGGGGTTTGGCTACACCTTC. This encodes CASRAGQGFGYTF.

Ten or more counts support this clonotype. This rearrangement joins TRBV18 to TRBJ1-1; D is undetermined. This CDR3 is 14 amino acids long. CDR1 KGHSH and CDR2 LQKENI come from the germline V gene. Trimming stripped 3 bases from V and 5 bases from J, with 13 bases between. This CDR3 is CASSPSGGVTEAFF. CDR3 in DNA: TGTGCCAGCTCACCGTCCGGAGGAGTGACTGAAGCTTTCTTT.

V is TRBV9 and J is TRBJ1-2, with TRBD1 as a possible D gene (5 bases). Germline V gene data show CDR1 as SGDLS and CDR2 as YYNGEE. This CDR3 is 16 amino acids long. V lost 1 base to trimming and J lost 0 bases, with 13 bases between them. The CDR3, as DNA: TGTGCCAGCAGCGTACTGGTAGGGGAAGCTAACTATGGCTACACCTTC. Amino acid sequence: CASSVLVGEANYGYTF.

The chain couples TRBV7-2 to TRBJ1-2; TRBD1 might be the D (6 bases). V was trimmed by 4 bases and J by 0 bases, leaving 12 bases between them. The CDR3 has 15 residues. CDR1 is SGHTA, CDR2 FQGNSA, per germline. DNA of the CDR3: TGTGCCAGCAGCTCCCGGACAGTGACTAACTATGGCTACACCTTC. This gives the protein CASSSRTVTNYGYTF.

Ten or more counts support this clonotype. The chain recombines TRBV20-1 with TRBJ2-7; D possibly corresponds to TRBD1 (6 bases). Germline V gene sequence: CDR1 DFQATT, CDR2 SNEGSKA (reference sequence). CDR3 length: 15 residues. With 0 bases removed from V and 5 bases from J, the gap between germline ends came to 17 bases. The CDR3 DNA reads TGCAGTGCTAGAGATCTAAGGGGGAGTTCCCACGAGCAGTACTTC. Protein sequence: CSARDLRGSSHEQYF.

The V call is TRBV5-6, the J call TRBJ2-1; TRBD2 aligns across 14 bases. CDR3 length equals 15 residues. V was pared by 3 bases and J by 12 bases, with 8 bases of the junction left unmatched. The germline CDR1 and CDR2 sequences are SGHDT and YYEEEE. The CDR3: CASSSRLAGGPGQFF. Here the CDR3 DNA reads TGTGCCAGCAGCTCGCGACTAGCGGGAGGGCCAGGGCAGTTCTTC.

The chain carries TRBV4-3 and TRBJ1-6; tentative D call: TRBD1 (6 bases). V was shortened by 5 bases and J by 8 bases, with 19 bases between the two germline ends. Germline lookup yields CDR1 LGHNA and CDR2 YSLEER. This CDR3 has 16 amino acids. CDR3 loop: CASSYERDIGDSPLHF. CDR3 nucleotide sequence: TGCGCCAGCAGCTATGAACGGGACATAGGGGATTCACCCCTCCACTTT.

This chain links TRBV6-2 or TRBV6-3 with TRBJ2-7, with 12 bases lining up with TRBD2. This CDR3 region has 16 residues. V lost 0 bases to trimming and J lost 5 bases; unmatched junction nucleotides: 5. Germline-derived CDR1 and CDR2 are MNHEY and SVGEGT. The CDR3 here is CASSYSPSGREDEQYF. DNA for the CDR3: TGTGCCAGCAGTTACTCGCCTAGCGGGAGGGAGGACGAGCAGTACTTC.

As to this clonotype: A much bigger clone sits one base away, suggesting this may be a read error. The chain couples TRBV7-2 to TRBJ1-1, with D hard to call. Germline-derived CDR1 and CDR2 are SGHTA and FQGNSA. Deletions cut 1 base from V and 6 bases from J, with 6 bases between. The CDR3 spans 12 residues. The CDR3 loop reads CASSLEPSEAFF. CDR3 sequence (DNA): TGTGCCAGCAGCTTAGAACCTTCTGAAGCTTTCTTT.

This clonotype occurred many times. CDR3 in amino acids: CASSRGQWTTPPQFF. The CDR3 nucleotides are TGTGCCAGCAGTCGAGGACAGTGGACTACCCCCCCGCAGTTCTTC. The chain is built from TRBV27 and TRBJ2-1; tentatively, D is TRBD1 or TRBD2 (6 bases each). The CDR3 runs to 15 residues. The germline V and J ends were trimmed by 5 bases and 12 bases, with 23 bases remaining between them. Per germline, CDR1 MNHEY and CDR2 SMNVEV (reference sequence).

This rearrangement joins TRBV30 to TRBJ1-1, with D possibly being TRBD1 (5 bases). V was shortened by 0 bases and J by 4 bases, with 18 bases between the two germline ends. There are 16 residues in the CDR3. Germline V CDR1 and CDR2: GTSNPN, SVGIG (reference sequence). CDR3: CAWSVRGGASVTEAFF. CDR3 DNA: TGTGCCTGGAGTGTACGAGGCGGGGCGAGTGTCACTGAAGCTTTCTTT.

This clonotype was counted at least ten times. J is TRBJ2-5 and V is TRBV28, with a tentative D call TRBD1 (5 bases). Germline CDR1 is MDHEN and CDR2 is SYDVKM. The CDR3 covers 15 residues. Trimming took 6 bases from V and 7 from J, leaving 21 bases between them. The CDR3 sequence: CASSHIVGQRGTQYF. Here the CDR3 DNA reads TGTGCCAGCAGCCATATAGTTGGGCAAAGGGGGACCCAGTACTTC.